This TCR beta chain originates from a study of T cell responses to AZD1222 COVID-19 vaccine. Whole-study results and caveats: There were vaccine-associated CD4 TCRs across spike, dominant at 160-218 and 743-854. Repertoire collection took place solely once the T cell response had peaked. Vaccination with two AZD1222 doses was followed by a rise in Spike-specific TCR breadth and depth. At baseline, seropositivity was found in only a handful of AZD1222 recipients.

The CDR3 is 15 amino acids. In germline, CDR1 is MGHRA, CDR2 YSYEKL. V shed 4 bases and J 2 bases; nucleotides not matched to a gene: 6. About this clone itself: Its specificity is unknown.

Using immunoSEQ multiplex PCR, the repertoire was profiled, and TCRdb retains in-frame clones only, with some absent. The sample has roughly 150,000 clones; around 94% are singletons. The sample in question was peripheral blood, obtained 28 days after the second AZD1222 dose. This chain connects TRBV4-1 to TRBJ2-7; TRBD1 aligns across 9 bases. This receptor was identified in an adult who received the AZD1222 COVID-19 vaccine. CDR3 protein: CASSPETGGPYEQYF. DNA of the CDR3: TGCGCCAGCAGCCCAGAGACAGGGGGACCCTACGAGCAGTACTTC.